This T cell receptor (beta chain) derives from a study of cytomegalovirus exposure and HLA in healthy donors. About the study: There were approximately 85 million unique TCRs (from HLA-typed donors) in an early data release. Under 85% of several hundred genotyped donors fell in the Caucasian-associated ancestry cluster.

This CDR3 contains 13 residues. Germline assignment: CDR1 MDHEN and CDR2 SYDVKM. V was pared by 8 bases and J by 1 base, with 11 bases between. Findings of the study overall: The classifier, whose performance was assessed in both the original and validation cohorts, reportedly diagnosed cytomegalovirus status with high specificity and sensitivity. An analysis was carried out later, and it reportedly showed fewer N-insertions in an Asian-associated ancestry cluster than the roughly 670-donor mean.

PCR employed 60 Vbeta and 13 Jbeta primers. Assay used: immunoSEQ multiplex PCR; TCRdb lists only in-frame clones, some missing. Among roughly 160,000 clones listed, approximately 78% were seen once. As to this clone: As yet, its antigen is unknown.

Material: PBMCs. This chain uses TRBV28 with TRBJ1-1, with TRBD1 as a possible D gene (5 bases). This clonotype was sampled from a woman aged 25 to 39 in good health and CMV-seropositive. CDR3 loop: CASRRGQNTEAFF. The CDR3 DNA is TGTGCCAGCCGGAGGGGCCAGAACACTGAAGCTTTCTTT.